Listed below are T cell receptor beta chains from one sample, sequenced in a study of T-cell reconstitution after alpha-beta-depleted transplantation in children. TCRdb re-called the PCR reads with MiXCR, one entry per CDR3 protein. This sample has 600,000 to 800,000 distinct CDR3 sequences, with around 12% found just once. The sequencing here drew on PBMCs, taken before TCRalphabeta/CD19-depleted stem cell transplant. All receptors derive from a girl aged 2-10 years with congenital amegakaryocytic thrombocytopenia, due to receive a stem cell transplant. Both conserved end residues are part of each CDR3. Fields, in order: CDR3 length, D gene, V gene, clone size, J gene, CDR3 DNA, CDR3 protein. A D gene is named only where the DNA matches it firmly. The size of a clone is reported for some rows only, either as once, few or many, or as a class for expanded clones.

>14|NA|TRBV5-1|many|TRBJ2-5
TGCGCCAGCAGCTTGGAGGGGTACCAAGAGACCCAGTACTTC
CASSLEGYQETQYF
>16|NA|TRBV5-1|NA|TRBJ2-3
TGCGCCAGCAGCTTGGATGGGGGCGCGAGGTGGGATACGCAGTATTTT
CASSLDGGARWDTQYF
>16|NA|TRBV20-1|many|TRBJ2-1
TGCAGTGCCGAGAAGGTAGGAAGCGCCTCCTACAATGAGCAGTTCTTC
CSAEKVGSASYNEQFF
>15|NA|TRBV5-1|many|TRBJ2-3
TGCGCCAGCAGCGTGGATCGTCCTAGCACAGATACGCAGTATTTT
CASSVDRPSTDTQYF
>17|TRBD2|TRBV12-3/TRBV12-4|NA|TRBJ2-1
TGTGCCAGCAGCCTTAGCGAACTAGCGGACTCCTACAATGAGCAGTTCTTC
CASSLSELADSYNEQFF
>16|TRBD2|TRBV4-1|NA|TRBJ2-7
TGCGCCAGCAGCCAAGAGGGCGGGAGCTTAACCTACGAGCAGTACTTC
CASSQEGGSLTYEQYF
>15|TRBD2|TRBV11-2|NA|TRBJ2-1
TGTGCCAGCAGGGGAATAGCGGGAGGGCCCTTTGAGCAGTTCTTC
CASRGIAGGPFEQFF
>15|NA|TRBV11-2|many|TRBJ1-1
TGTGCCAGCAGCTTTTCCGGGACGGTGAACACTGAAGCTTTCTTT
CASSFSGTVNTEAFF
>15|NA|TRBV25-1|few|TRBJ2-2
TGTGCCAGCAGTGAGGTTACGGGGTACACCGGGGAGCTGTTTTTT
CASSEVTGYTGELFF
>15|NA|TRBV11-2|many|TRBJ2-5
TGTGCCAGCAGCTTAGCAGTTCCCAATCAAGAGACCCAGTACTTC
CASSLAVPNQETQYF
>13|TRBD2|TRBV11-2|many|TRBJ2-4
TGTGCCAGCAGCTCCGACGGGGGGAACATTCAGTACTTC
CASSSDGGNIQYF
>15|TRBD1|TRBV20-1|many|TRBJ1-2
TGCAGTGCTAGAGAATTGGGACAGGACCTATATGGCTACACCTTC
CSARELGQDLYGYTF
>12|NA|TRBV7-2|NA|TRBJ2-7
TGTGCCAGCAGCTTAATGAGGGGATTACAGTACTTC
CASSLMRGLQYF
>15|NA|TRBV7-9|few|TRBJ2-7
TGTGCCAGCAGCTTTGTACGGGACGGCGTCTACGAGCAGTACTTC
CASSFVRDGVYEQYF
>18|TRBD2|TRBV3-1|NA|TRBJ2-7
TGTGCCAGCAGCCAAGCTGGAAAGTACAGCGGGACCTCCTACGAGCAGTACTTC
CASSQAGKYSGTSYEQYF
>14|NA|TRBV7-9|few|TRBJ1-5
TGTGCCAGCAGCTTCCAGGATAGCAATCAGCCCCAGCATTTT
CASSFQDSNQPQHF
>15|TRBD2|TRBV5-6|few|TRBJ2-7
TGTGCCAGCAGCTTGGTACTAGCGCCGACCTACGAGCAGTACTTC
CASSLVLAPTYEQYF
>13|NA|TRBV20-1|few|TRBJ1-5
TGCAGTGCTAGACTCGGGGGGAATCAGCCCCAGCATTTT
CSARLGGNQPQHF
>13|NA|TRBV7-3|many|TRBJ1-1
TGTGCCAGCAGCTTATCCGCGAAAACTGAAGCTTTCTTT
CASSLSAKTEAFF
>17|NA|TRBV20-1|many|TRBJ2-1
TGCAGTGCCCTCCTAACACCGGGACCCAGATACATCAATGAGCAGTTCTTC
CSALLTPGPRYINEQFF
>15|TRBD2|TRBV20-1|few|TRBJ2-3
TGCAGTGCTGAAACTAGCGGGAGTTTGGGGAATACGCAGTATTTT
CSAETSGSLGNTQYF
>13|NA|TRBV5-1|NA|TRBJ1-2
TGCGCCAGCAGCTTGGGGACACAAGAAGGCTACACCTTC
CASSLGTQEGYTF
>14|NA|TRBV5-1|many|TRBJ2-2
TGCGCCAGCAGGAAGGACCTCAACACCGGGGAGCTGTTTTTT
CASRKDLNTGELFF
>18|NA|TRBV20-1|many|TRBJ2-3
TGCAGTGCTATGCCCGTCTCCCAGGTGGGGGGCTACACAGATACGCAGTATTTT
CSAMPVSQVGGYTDTQYF
>17|NA|TRBV5-1|many|TRBJ1-1
TGCGCCAGCAGCTTTCATCCGACAGACAGGCAGAACACTGAAGCTTTCTTT
CASSFHPTDRQNTEAFF
>16|NA|TRBV27|NA|TRBJ2-1
TGTGCCAGCAGTGCGACCCGCACCAGCTCCTACAATGAGCAGTTCTTC
CASSATRTSSYNEQFF
>13|NA|TRBV5-1|NA|TRBJ2-2
TGCGCCAGCAGCTTGGTTGGGATCGGGGAGCTGTTTTTT
CASSLVGIGELFF
>14|NA|TRBV7-8|NA|TRBJ2-1
TGTGCCAGCAGCTTTATCAACACCTACAATGAGCAGTTCTTC
CASSFINTYNEQFF
>15|TRBD1|TRBV7-2|few|TRBJ1-1
TGTGCCAGCAGCTCTCGACAGGGAGGGCACACTGAAGCTTTCTTT
CASSSRQGGHTEAFF
>17|TRBD2|TRBV7-8|NA|TRBJ2-1
TGTGCCAGCAGCCCTCGACTAGCGCCCAAGGTTGGCAATGAGCAGTTCTTC
CASSPRLAPKVGNEQFF
>15|TRBD2|TRBV5-1|NA|TRBJ2-7
TGCGCCAGCAGCTTGGTGGGGACTAGCGCCTACGAGCAGTACTTC
CASSLVGTSAYEQYF
>16|TRBD2|TRBV12-3/TRBV12-4|few|TRBJ2-7
TGTGCCAGCAGTTTGCGACTAGCGGGAGTGCCCTACGAGCAGTACTTC
CASSLRLAGVPYEQYF
>15|NA|TRBV24-1|NA|TRBJ1-3
TGTGCCACCCCTCCGATGACAGCGTCTGGAAACACCATATATTTT
CATPPMTASGNTIYF
>12|NA|TRBV7-9|NA|TRBJ1-4
TGTGCCAGCAACCTTAATGATGAAAAACTGTTTTTT
CASNLNDEKLFF
>15|TRBD2|TRBV20-1|NA|TRBJ2-4
TGCAGTGCCAGTAGCGGGACCGTAGCCAAAAACATTCAGTACTTC
CSASSGTVAKNIQYF
>15|TRBD2|TRBV27|many|TRBJ2-1
TGTGCCAGCAGTGAGCTAGCGGAGGCCTACAATGAGCAGTTCTTC
CASSELAEAYNEQFF
>12|NA|TRBV9|many|TRBJ2-1
TGTGCCAGCAGCGTATTTCCCAATGAGCAGTTCTTC
CASSVFPNEQFF
>15|TRBD1|TRBV5-1|many|TRBJ1-2
TGCGCCAGCAGCCGACAGGGAGTCGGGTACTATGGCTACACCTTC
CASSRQGVGYYGYTF
>16|TRBD2|TRBV2|NA|TRBJ2-1
TGTGCCAGCACTACCCGAGCGGGGAGCTCCTACAATGAGCAGTTCTTC
CASTTRAGSSYNEQFF
>14|TRBD2|TRBV7-9|NA|TRBJ2-7
TGTGCCAGCAGCTTAGTGGGAGGGCTTCACGAGCAGTACTTC
CASSLVGGLHEQYF
>15|NA|TRBV5-1|NA|TRBJ2-2
TGCGCCAGCAGCTTGGTCCCCTCGAACACCGGGGAGCTGTTTTTT
CASSLVPSNTGELFF
>15|NA|TRBV27|NA|TRBJ2-1
TGTGCCAGCAGTTTATTCGTACAGGCGAACAATGAGCAGTTCTTC
CASSLFVQANNEQFF
>16|TRBD2|TRBV28|once|TRBJ2-7
TGTGCCAGCAGTTTGCCCTTAGCGGGAGCTTCCTACGAGCAGTACTTC
CASSLPLAGASYEQYF
>16|TRBD2|TRBV28|many|TRBJ2-1
TGTGCCAGCAGTTTACTAGCGGGATTGGTCCACAATGAGCAGTTCTTC
CASSLLAGLVHNEQFF
>16|NA|TRBV5-1|many|TRBJ2-7
TGCGCCAGCAGCTTGGAGGTGGGAGGCAGGGACAGCGAGCAGTACTTC
CASSLEVGGRDSEQYF
>14|TRBD2|TRBV30|once|TRBJ2-3
TGTGCCTGGAGTGCAGGGAGGGGCACAGATACGCAGTATTTT
CAWSAGRGTDTQYF
>16|TRBD1|TRBV6-5|NA|TRBJ2-5
TGTGCCAGCAGTTACCCCGGGACAGGGGACGTGGAGACCCAGTACTTC
CASSYPGTGDVETQYF
>13|NA|TRBV28|few|TRBJ2-7
TGTGCCAGCAGTTCCTCTCAAACCTACGAGCAGTACTTC
CASSSSQTYEQYF
>15|TRBD1|TRBV29-1|many|TRBJ2-5
TGCAGCGTTGAAGGGTCAAGGGACAGGGATAAGACCCAGTACTTC
CSVEGSRDRDKTQYF
>15|TRBD1|TRBV5-1|few|TRBJ1-6
TGCGCCAGCAGCTTGTCGTTGACAGGGGGTTCACCCCTCCACTTT
CASSLSLTGGSPLHF